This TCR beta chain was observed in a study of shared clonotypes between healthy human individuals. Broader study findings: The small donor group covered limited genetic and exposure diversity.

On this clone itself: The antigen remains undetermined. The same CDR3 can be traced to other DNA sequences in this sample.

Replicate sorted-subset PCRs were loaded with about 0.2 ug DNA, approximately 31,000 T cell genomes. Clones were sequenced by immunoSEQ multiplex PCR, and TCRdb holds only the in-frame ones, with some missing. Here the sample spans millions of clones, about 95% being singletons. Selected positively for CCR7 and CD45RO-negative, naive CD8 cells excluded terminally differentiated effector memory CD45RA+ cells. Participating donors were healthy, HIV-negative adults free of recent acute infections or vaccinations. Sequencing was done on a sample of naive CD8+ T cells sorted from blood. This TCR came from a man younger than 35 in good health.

The CDR3 bases are TGCAGTGCAGGTTCGGGGGAGCAGTACTTC. Protein sequence: CSAGSGEQYF. The chain joins TRBV20-1 to TRBJ2-7, with a possible D match to TRBD2 (5 bases). CDR1 and CDR2 (germline): DFQATT, SNEGSKA (reference sequence). V lost 6 bases and J 7 bases, leaving 10 bases between the germline ends. This CDR3 contains 10 residues.